This T cell receptor (beta chain) comes out of a study of cytomegalovirus exposure and HLA in healthy donors. Overall study findings and caveats: Most of the CMV-associated TCR beta chains (in a later analysis) appeared to be HLA-restricted. For presence/absence analyses, sequencing depth was assumed to be roughly uniform across donors. An ancestry cluster, one associated with Asian ancestry, reportedly showed fewer N-insertions than the approximately 700-donor mean in a later analysis.

The CDR3 sequence is 13 residues long. Germline CDR1 reads SGHVS; CDR2 reads FNYEAQ. Remarks on this clone: Its antigen is unknown.

13 Jbeta primers and 60 Vbeta primers were used for the PCR. In the authors' methods: There were 80 million or so unique TCR beta chains by a later count, and some 12 million of them were shared. Clones were sequenced by immunoSEQ multiplex PCR, and TCRdb holds only the in-frame ones, with some missing. V, J and clone size reflect that table, while D and trimming were determined from the DNA. The sample holds around 100,000 clones; over 60% are singletons and the top ten take roughly 4.4%. The chain uses TRBV7-6 and TRBJ2-5; no clear D. Judging by the DNA end, TRBJ2-7 fits better; the J call may be wrong. This receptor was identified in a man younger than 40 in good health and CMV-seropositive. The specimen sequenced was PBMCs. CDR3 coding DNA: TGTGCCAGCAGCCCCGATATCGGAGACGAGCAGTACTTC. Translation gives CASSPDIGDEQYF.